This is a list of T cell receptor beta chains from one sample in a study of cytomegalovirus exposure and HLA in healthy donors. Clones were read by immunoSEQ multiplex PCR, and TCRdb kept only the in-frame ones, dropping some. The sample carries 40,000 to 45,000 clones, roughly 80% recorded once. Sequencing was carried out using PBMCs. The source is a man aged 30 to 39 in good health and CMV-seronegative. Both conserved end residues are part of each CDR3. A D gene is named only where the DNA matches it firmly. Clone size appears in some rows only: once, few, many, or a class for an expanded clone.

size	V	J	D	DNA	CDR3
NA	TRBV6-1	TRBJ1-2	NA	TGTGCCAGCAGTGAAGGCAGGGTTGGTGGCTACACCTTC	CASSEGRVGGYTF
few	TRBV5-8	TRBJ2-7	NA	TGTGCCAGCAGCACCCTCGTCCGTAGCACCGTCTCCTACGAGCAGTACTTC	CASSTLVRSTVSYEQYF
few	TRBV5-1	TRBJ2-3	TRBD2	TGCGCCAGCAGCTTGCAGCGGGGTGCGACAGATACGCAGTATTTT	CASSLQRGATDTQYF
NA	TRBV10-3	TRBJ1-4	NA	TGTGCCATCAACCCGGGGGGCCCTAATGAAAAACTGTTTTTT	CAINPGGPNEKLFF
NA	TRBV19	TRBJ1-1	TRBD1	TGTGCCAGTAATATCGGGCAGGGGGCGAACACTGAAGCTTTCTTT	CASNIGQGANTEAFF
NA	TRBV6-6	TRBJ2-3	TRBD1	TGTGCCAGCAGTCCAGGGACAGGGTTTTCGGATACGCAGTATTTT	CASSPGTGFSDTQYF
NA	TRBV27	TRBJ2-7	TRBD2	TGTGCCAGCAGCCACCCCCTAGCGGGAGGGCACTTTTACATCTACGAGCAGTACTTC	CASSHPLAGGHFYIYEQYF
NA	TRBV19	TRBJ2-1	TRBD2	TGTGCCAGTAGTATAGGCGGGAGGGCCCTATACAATGAGCAGTTCTTC	CASSIGGRALYNEQFF
NA	TRBV14	TRBJ1-6	NA	TGTGCCAGCAGCCCCCGTTCAGGGGACTCCTATAATTCACCCCTCCACTTT	CASSPRSGDSYNSPLHF
NA	TRBV5-5	TRBJ2-7	NA	TGTGCCAGCAGCTTGGGACACAGATACGAGCAGTACTTC	CASSLGHRYEQYF
NA	TRBV28	TRBJ2-7	TRBD1	TGTGCCAGCAGCCGTTGGAGACAGGGACCCTACGAGCAGTACTTC	CASSRWRQGPYEQYF
NA	TRBV4-1	TRBJ1-6	NA	TGCGCCAGCTCCAAAACAGCTTTAGGATCACCCCTCCACTTT	CASSKTALGSPLHF
NA	TRBV5-8	TRBJ1-5	NA	TGTGCCAGCAGCTTGGGCAGGGTAGGGGATCAGCCCCAGCATTTT	CASSLGRVGDQPQHF
NA	TRBV7-3	TRBJ2-1	TRBD2	TGTGCCAGCAGCCCACTAGCGGGATCCTACAATGAGCAGTTCTTC	CASSPLAGSYNEQFF
few	TRBV4-3	TRBJ2-2	NA	TGCGCCAGCAGCCAAGGAGGGGGACAACCCGGGGAGCTGTTTTTT	CASSQGGGQPGELFF
once	TRBV2	TRBJ2-3	TRBD2	TGTGCCAGCAGTGCCTTACTAGCGGAGCTTAGCACAGATACGCAGTATTTT	CASSALLAELSTDTQYF
NA	TRBV5-4	TRBJ2-5	NA	TGTGCCAGCAAACCGTGGACGCCCCGGGGCCAAGAGACCCAGTACTTC	CASKPWTPRGQETQYF
NA	TRBV5-4	TRBJ2-2	TRBD2	TGTGCCAGCAGCTTGGGTCTAGCGGGAATTACCGGGGAGCTGTTTTTT	CASSLGLAGITGELFF
few	TRBV4-3	TRBJ2-6	NA	TGCGCCAGCAGCCAAGATGAGGAGTGGTCTGGGGCCAACGTCCTGACTTTC	CASSQDEEWSGANVLTF
NA	TRBV6-5	TRBJ2-7	TRBD2	TGTGCCAGCAGTCCCCGACTAGCGGGAACGAGGGAGCAGTACTTC	CASSPRLAGTREQYF
NA	TRBV5-4	TRBJ1-2	TRBD1	TGTGCCAGCGGACAGGGTGGCTATGGCTACACCTTC	CASGQGGYGYTF
few	TRBV19	TRBJ1-4	NA	TGTGCCAGTAGGACAGCAACTAATGAAAAACTGTTTTTT	CASRTATNEKLFF